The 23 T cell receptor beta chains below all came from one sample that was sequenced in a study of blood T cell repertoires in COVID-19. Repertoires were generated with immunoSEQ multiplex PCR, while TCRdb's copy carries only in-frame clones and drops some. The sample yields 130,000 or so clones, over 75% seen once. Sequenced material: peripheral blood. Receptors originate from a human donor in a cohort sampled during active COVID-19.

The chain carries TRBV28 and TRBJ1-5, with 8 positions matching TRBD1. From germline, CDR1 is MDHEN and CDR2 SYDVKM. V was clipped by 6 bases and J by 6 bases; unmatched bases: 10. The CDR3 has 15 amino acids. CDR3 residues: CASSAGQGGPQPQHF. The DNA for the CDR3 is TGTGCCAGCAGCGCTGGACAGGGAGGGCCTCAGCCCCAGCATTTT.

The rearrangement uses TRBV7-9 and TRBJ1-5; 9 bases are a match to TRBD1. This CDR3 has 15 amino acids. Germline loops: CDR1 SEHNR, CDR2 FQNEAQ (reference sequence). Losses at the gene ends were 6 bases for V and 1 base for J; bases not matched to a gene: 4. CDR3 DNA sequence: TGTGCCAGCAGTCCCGGGACAGGGAGCAATCAGCCCCAGCATTTT. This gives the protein CASSPGTGSNQPQHF.

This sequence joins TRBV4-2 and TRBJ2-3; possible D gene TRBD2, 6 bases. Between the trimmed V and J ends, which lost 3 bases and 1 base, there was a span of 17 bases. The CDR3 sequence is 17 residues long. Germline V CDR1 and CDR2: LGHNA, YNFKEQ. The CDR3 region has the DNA TGTGCCAGCAGCCAGTCTAGCGTTCAAGGCGGCACAGATACGCAGTATTTT. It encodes CASSQSSVQGGTDTQYF.

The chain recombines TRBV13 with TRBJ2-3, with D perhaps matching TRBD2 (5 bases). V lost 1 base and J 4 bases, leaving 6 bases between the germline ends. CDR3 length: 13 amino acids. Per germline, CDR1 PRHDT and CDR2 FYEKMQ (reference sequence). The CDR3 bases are TGTGCCAGCAGCTTAGCGGGGTCAGATACGCAGTATTTT. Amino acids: CASSLAGSDTQYF.

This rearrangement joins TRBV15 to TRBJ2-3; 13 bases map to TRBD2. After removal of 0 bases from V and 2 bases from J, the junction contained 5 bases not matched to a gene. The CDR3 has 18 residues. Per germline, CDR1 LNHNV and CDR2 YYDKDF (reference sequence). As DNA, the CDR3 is TGTGCCACCAGCAGAGATAGGACTAGCGGGAGCTTCACAGATACGCAGTATTTT. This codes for CATSRDRTSGSFTDTQYF.

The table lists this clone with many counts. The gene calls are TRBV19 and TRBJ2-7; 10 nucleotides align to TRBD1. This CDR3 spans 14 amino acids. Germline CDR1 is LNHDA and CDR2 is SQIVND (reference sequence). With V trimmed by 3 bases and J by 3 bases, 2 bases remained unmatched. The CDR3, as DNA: TGTGCCAGTAGTATCGGACAGGGGGTCTACGAGCAGTACTTC. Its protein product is CASSIGQGVYEQYF. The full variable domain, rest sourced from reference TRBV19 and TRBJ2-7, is DGGITQSPKYLFRKEGQNVTLSCEQNLNHDAMYWYRQDPGQGLRLIYYSQIVNDFQKGDIAEGYSVSREKKESFPLTVTSAQKNPTAFYLCASSIGQGVYEQYFGPGTRLTVT.

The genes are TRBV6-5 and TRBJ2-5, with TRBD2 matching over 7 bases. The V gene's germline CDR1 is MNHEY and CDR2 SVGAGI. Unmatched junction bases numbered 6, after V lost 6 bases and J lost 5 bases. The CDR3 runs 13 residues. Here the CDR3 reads CASSPAGVETQYF. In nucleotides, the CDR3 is TGTGCCAGCAGCCCCGCGGGGGTCGAGACCCAGTACTTC.

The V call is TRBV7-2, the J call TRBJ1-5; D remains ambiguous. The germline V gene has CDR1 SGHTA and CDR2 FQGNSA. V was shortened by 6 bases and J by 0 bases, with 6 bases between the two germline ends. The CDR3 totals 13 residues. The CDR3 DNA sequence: TGTGCCAGCAGTTCAGATAGCAATCAGCCCCAGCATTTT. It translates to CASSSDSNQPQHF.

The CDR3 sequence: CASGTSAYNEQFF. CDR3 nucleotides: TGTGCCAGCGGGACTAGCGCCTACAATGAGCAGTTCTTC. The rearrangement joins TRBV27 to TRBJ2-1, with TRBD2 identical over 10 bases. Germline V gene sequence: CDR1 MNHEY, CDR2 SMNVEV (reference sequence). The CDR3 loop spans 13 amino acids. Germline trimming cut 8 bases from V and 2 bases from J; bases unmatched to any gene: 0.

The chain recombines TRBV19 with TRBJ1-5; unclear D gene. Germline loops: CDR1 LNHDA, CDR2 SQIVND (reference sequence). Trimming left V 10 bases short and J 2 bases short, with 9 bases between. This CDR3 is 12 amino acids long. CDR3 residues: CAIGVGNQPQHF. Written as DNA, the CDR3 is TGTGCCATCGGGGTGGGCAATCAGCCCCAGCATTTT.

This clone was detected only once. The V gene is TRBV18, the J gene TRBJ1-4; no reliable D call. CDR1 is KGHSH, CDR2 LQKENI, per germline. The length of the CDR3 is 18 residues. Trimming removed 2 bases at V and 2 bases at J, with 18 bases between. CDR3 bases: TGTGCCAGCTCACCAATCGGAGCCGAAAGGCGTACTAATGAAAAACTGTTTTTT. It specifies CASSPIGAERRTNEKLFF.

CDR3 loop: CASSLNAAGELFF. In DNA, the CDR3 is TGTGCCAGCAGCTTAAATGCAGCCGGGGAGCTGTTTTTT. This chain links TRBV7-3 with TRBJ2-2, with unresolved D. Trimming removed 1 base at V and 6 bases at J, with 6 bases between. This CDR3 has 13 residues. Germline loops: CDR1 SGHTA, CDR2 FQGTGA.

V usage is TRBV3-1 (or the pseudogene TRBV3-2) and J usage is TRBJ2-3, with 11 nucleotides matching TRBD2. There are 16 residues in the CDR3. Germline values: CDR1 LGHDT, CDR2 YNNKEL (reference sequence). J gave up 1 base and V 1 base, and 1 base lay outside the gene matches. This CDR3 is CASSQVSGGGTDTQYF. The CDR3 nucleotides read TGTGCCAGCAGCCAAGTTAGCGGGGGGGGCACAGATACGCAGTATTTT.

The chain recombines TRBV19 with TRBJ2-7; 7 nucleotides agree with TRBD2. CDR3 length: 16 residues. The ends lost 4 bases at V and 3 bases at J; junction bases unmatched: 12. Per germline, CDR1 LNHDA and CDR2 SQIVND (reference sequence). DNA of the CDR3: TGTGCCAGTAGTAAAGGGAGGGGCGCACTTCACTACGAGCAGTACTTC. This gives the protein CASSKGRGALHYEQYF. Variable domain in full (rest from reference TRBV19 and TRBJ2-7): DGGITQSPKYLFRKEGQNVTLSCEQNLNHDAMYWYRQDPGQGLRLIYYSQIVNDFQKGDIAEGYSVSREKKESFPLTVTSAQKNPTAFYLCASSKGRGALHYEQYFGPGTRLTVT.

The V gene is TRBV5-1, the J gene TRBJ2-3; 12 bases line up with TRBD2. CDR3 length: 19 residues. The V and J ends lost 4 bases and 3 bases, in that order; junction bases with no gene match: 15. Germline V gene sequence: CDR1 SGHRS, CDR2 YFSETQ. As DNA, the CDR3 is TGCGCCAGCAGCAGACAAGCTAGCGGGAGGGCCCAGAGGACAGATACGCAGTATTTT. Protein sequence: CASSRQASGRAQRTDTQYF.

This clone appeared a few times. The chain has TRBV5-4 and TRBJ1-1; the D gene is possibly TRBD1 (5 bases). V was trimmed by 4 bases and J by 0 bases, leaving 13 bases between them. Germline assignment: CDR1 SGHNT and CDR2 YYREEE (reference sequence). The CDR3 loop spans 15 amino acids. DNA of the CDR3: TGTGCCAGCAGCGCACACCCGACAGTGAACACTGAAGCTTTCTTT. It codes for CASSAHPTVNTEAFF.

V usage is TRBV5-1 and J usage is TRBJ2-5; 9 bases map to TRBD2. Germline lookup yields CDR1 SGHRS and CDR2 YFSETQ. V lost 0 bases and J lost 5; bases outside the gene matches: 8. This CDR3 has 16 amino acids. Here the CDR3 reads CASSLEISGSWETQYF. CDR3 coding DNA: TGCGCCAGCAGCTTGGAGATTAGCGGGAGTTGGGAGACCCAGTACTTC.

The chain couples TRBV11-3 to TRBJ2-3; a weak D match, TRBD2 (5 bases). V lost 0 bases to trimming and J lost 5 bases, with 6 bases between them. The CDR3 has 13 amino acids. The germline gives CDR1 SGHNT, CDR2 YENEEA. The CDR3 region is CASSLDREDTQYF. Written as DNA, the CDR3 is TGTGCCAGCAGCTTAGATCGGGAAGATACGCAGTATTTT.

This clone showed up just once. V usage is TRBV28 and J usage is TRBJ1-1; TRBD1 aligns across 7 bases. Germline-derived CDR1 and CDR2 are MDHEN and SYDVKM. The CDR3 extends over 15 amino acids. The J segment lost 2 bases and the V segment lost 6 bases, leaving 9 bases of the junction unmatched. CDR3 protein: CASSLGGASNTEAFF. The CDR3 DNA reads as TGTGCCAGCAGCCTAGGGGGCGCAAGCAACACTGAAGCTTTCTTT. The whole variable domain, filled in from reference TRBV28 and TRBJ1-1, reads DVKVTQSSRYLVKRTGEKVFLECVQDMDHENMFWYRQDPGLGLRLIYFSYDVKMKEKGDIPEGYSVSREKKERFSLILESASTNQTSMYLCASSLGGASNTEAFFGQGTRLTVV.

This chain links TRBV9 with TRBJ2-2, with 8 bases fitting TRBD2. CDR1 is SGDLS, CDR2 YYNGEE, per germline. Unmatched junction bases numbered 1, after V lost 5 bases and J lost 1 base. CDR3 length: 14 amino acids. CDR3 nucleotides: TGTGCCAGCAGAAGCGGGAGGAACACCGGGGAGCTGTTTTTT. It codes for CASRSGRNTGELFF.

The CDR3 region has the DNA TGTGCCGCGGACGGGGGTTTCTATGGCTACACCTTC. Amino acids: CAADGGFYGYTF. The J gene is TRBJ1-2, the V gene TRBV30; D perhaps matches TRBD1 (5 bases). The germline V gene encodes CDR1 GTSNPN and CDR2 SVGIG (reference sequence). V lost 8 bases and J lost 4, with 14 bases in between. The CDR3 extends over 12 amino acids. Using reference TRBV30 and TRBJ1-2 for the parts outside the CDR3, the full variable domain is SQTIHQWPATLVQPVGSPLSLECTVEGTSNPNLYWYRQAAGRGLQLLFYSVGIGQISSEVPQNLSASRPQDRQFILSSKKLLLSDSGFYLCAADGGFYGYTFGSGTRLTVV.

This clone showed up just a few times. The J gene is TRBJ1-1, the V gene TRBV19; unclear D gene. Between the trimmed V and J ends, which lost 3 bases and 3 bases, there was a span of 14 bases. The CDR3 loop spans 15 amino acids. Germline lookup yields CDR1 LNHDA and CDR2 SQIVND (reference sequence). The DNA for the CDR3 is TGTGCCAGTAGTATTGGGCCGCAAGCGGACACTGAAGCTTTCTTT. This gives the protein CASSIGPQADTEAFF. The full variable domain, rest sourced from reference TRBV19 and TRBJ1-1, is DGGITQSPKYLFRKEGQNVTLSCEQNLNHDAMYWYRQDPGQGLRLIYYSQIVNDFQKGDIAEGYSVSREKKESFPLTVTSAQKNPTAFYLCASSIGPQADTEAFFGQGTRLTVV.

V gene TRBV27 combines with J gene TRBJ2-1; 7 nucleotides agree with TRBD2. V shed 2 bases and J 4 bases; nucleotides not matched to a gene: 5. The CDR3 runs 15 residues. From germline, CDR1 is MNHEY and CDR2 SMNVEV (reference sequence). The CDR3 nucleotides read TGTGCCAGCAGTTTAGGGCTAGCGGTTTACAATGAGCAGTTCTTC. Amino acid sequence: CASSLGLAVYNEQFF.